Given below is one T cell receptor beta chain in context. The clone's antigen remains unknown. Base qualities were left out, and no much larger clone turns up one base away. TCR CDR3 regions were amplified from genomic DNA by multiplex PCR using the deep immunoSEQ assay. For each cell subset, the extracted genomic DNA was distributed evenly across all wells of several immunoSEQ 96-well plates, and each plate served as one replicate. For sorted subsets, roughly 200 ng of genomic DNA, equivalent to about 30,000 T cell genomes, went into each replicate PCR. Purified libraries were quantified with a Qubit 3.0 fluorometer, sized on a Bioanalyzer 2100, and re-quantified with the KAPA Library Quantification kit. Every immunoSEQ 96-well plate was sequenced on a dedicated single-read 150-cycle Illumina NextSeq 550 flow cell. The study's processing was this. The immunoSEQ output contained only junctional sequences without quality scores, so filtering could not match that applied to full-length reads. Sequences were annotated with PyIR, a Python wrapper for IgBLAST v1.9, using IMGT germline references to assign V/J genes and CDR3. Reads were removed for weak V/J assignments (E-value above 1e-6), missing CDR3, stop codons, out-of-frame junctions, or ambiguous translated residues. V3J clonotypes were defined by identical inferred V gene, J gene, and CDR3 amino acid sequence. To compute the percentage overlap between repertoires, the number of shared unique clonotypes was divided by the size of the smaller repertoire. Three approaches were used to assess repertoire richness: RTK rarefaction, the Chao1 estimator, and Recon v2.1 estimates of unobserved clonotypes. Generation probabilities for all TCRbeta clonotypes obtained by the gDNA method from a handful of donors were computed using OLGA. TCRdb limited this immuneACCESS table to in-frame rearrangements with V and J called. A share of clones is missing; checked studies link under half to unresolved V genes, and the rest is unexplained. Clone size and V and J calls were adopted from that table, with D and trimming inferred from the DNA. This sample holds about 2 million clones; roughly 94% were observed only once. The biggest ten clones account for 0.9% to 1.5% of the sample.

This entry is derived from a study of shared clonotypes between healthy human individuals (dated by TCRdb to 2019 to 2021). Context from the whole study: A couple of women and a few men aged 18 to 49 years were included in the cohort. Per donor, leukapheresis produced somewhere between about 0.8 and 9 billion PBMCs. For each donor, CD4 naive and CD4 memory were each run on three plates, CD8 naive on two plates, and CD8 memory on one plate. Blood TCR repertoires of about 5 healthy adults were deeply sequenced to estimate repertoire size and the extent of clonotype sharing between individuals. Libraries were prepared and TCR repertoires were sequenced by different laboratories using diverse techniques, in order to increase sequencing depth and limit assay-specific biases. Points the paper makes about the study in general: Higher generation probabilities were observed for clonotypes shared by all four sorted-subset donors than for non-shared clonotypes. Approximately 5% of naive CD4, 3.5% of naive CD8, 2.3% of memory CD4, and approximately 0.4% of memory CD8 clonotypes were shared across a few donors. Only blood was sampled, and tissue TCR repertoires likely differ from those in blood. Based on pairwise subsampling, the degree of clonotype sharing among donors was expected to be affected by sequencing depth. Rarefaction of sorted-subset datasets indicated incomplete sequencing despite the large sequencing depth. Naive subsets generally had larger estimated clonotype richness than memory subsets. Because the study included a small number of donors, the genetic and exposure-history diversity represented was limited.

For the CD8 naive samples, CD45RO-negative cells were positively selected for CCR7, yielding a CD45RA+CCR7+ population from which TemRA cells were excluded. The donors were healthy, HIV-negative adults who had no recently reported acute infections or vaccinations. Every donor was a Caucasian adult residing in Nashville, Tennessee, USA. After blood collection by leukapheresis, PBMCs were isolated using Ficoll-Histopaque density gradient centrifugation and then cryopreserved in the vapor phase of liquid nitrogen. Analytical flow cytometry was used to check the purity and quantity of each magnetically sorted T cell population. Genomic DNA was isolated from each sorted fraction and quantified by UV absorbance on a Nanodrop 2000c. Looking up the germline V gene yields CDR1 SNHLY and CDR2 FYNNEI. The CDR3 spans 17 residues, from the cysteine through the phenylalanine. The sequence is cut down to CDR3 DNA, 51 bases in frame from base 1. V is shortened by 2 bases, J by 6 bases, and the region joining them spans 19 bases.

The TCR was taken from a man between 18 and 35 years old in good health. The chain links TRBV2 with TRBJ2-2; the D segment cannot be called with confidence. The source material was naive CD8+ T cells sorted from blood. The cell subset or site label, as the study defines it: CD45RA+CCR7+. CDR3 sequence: CASSEHFKDREAGELFF. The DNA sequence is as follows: TGTGCCAGCAGTGAACATTTTAAGGACCGAGAGGCCGGGGAGCTGTTTTTT.